This T cell receptor beta chain was found in a study of T and B cells in COVID-19 patients. The overall study: Of some 19 active-infection patients, approximately twelve were critically ill with mechanical ventilation or extracorporeal membrane oxygenation. Notes on the study in general: Patients with COVID-19 reportedly showed strongly skewed T cell receptor beta variable and joining gene usage.

For this clonotype: The antigen is not known.

CDR3 length equals 13 residues. Deletions cut 1 base from V and 8 bases from J, with 8 bases between. Per the germline V gene, CDR1 is MNHNY and CDR2 is SVGAGI (reference sequence). Each TRB amplification used about 230-550 ng of genomic DNA from blood. TRB rearrangements were amplified by multiplex PCR with BIOMED2 TRB-A/B primers. Using its own MiXCR run on the multiplex PCR reads, TCRdb lists one record per CDR3 protein. The sample lists around 10,000 distinct CDR3 sequences, approximately 29% occurring once. This receptor was obtained from a human donor who had recovered from COVID-19. The chain carries TRBV6-6 and TRBJ1-4; D remains unclear. The sample comprised blood. DNA for the CDR3: TGTGCCAGCAGTTACTATGATGGGGAAAAACTGTTTTTT. Its protein product is CASSYYDGEKLFF.